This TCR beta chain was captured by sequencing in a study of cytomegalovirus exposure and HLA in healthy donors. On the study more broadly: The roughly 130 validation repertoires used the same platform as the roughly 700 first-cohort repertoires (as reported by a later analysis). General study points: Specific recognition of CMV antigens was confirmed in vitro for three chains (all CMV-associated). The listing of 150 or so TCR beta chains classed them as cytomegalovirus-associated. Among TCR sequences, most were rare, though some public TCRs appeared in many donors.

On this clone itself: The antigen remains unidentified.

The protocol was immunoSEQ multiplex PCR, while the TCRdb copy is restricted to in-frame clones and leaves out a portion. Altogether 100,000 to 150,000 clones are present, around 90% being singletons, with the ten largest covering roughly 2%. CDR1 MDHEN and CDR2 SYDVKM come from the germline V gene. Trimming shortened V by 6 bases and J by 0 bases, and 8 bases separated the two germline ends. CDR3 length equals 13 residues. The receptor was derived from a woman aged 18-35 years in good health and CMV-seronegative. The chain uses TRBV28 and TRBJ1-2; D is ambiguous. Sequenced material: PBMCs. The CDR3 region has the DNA TGTGCCAGCAGGTCTAATACTAACTATGGCTACACCTTC. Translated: CASRSNTNYGYTF.